This passage covers 9 T cell receptor beta chains from one sample sequenced in a study of T cell responses to AZD1222 COVID-19 vaccine. Profiled with immunoSEQ multiplex PCR; TCRdb holds only in-frame clones, not every one. The sample lists approximately 120,000 clones, 80% to 90% occurring once. Specimen: peripheral blood, collected on day 0 of AZD1222 vaccination. The receptors shown here come from an adult in good health.

The genes are TRBV5-6 and TRBJ1-1; 8 bases line up with TRBD1. J gave up 8 bases and V 0 bases, and 9 bases lay outside the gene matches. The CDR3 is 15 residues long. In germline, CDR1 is SGHDT, CDR2 YYEEEE. CDR3 sequence (DNA): TGTGCCAGCAGCTTGGTCGGGTCGGGACAGGCCGAAGCTTTCTTT. Residues: CASSLVGSGQAEAFF.

This chain uses TRBV27 with TRBJ1-1; D is undetermined. Germline V gene data show CDR1 as MNHEY and CDR2 as SMNVEV (reference sequence). Trimming cost V 6 bases and J 1 base, with 9 bases left between them. The CDR3 length is 13 residues. The CDR3 sequence: CASSAQRNTEAFF. Here the CDR3 DNA reads TGTGCCAGCAGCGCCCAAAGGAACACTGAAGCTTTCTTT.

The J gene is TRBJ1-1, the V gene TRBV19; D perhaps matches TRBD1 (5 bases). The CDR3 extends over 16 amino acids. V lost 2 bases and J 4 bases, leaving 17 bases between the germline ends. Germline V gene lookup returns CDR1 LNHDA and CDR2 SQIVND (reference sequence). The chain's CDR3 is CASSITAGRGFTEAFF. The CDR3 DNA reads TGTGCCAGTAGTATAACGGCAGGGAGAGGATTCACTGAAGCTTTCTTT.

This sequence joins TRBV5-5 and TRBJ1-5; D gene unclear. V lost 0 bases, J lost 0 bases, and 10 bases lay in between. The CDR3 is 16 amino acids. CDR1 is SGHKS, CDR2 YYEKEE, per germline (reference sequence). The CDR3 sequence: CASSLEAVNSNQPQHF. CDR3 bases: TGTGCCAGCAGCTTGGAGGCAGTTAATAGCAATCAGCCCCAGCATTTT.

CDR3 residues: CASRRTGDQPQHF. The CDR3 nucleotides are TGTGCCAGCAGACGGACAGGGGATCAGCCCCAGCATTTT. V is TRBV28 and J is TRBJ1-5, with 9 bases that match TRBD1. Trimming at V came to 6 bases and at J to 5 bases, leaving 2 bases not matched to a gene. This CDR3 spans 13 amino acids. Germline lookup yields CDR1 MDHEN and CDR2 SYDVKM.

This chain uses TRBV6-1 with TRBJ2-7; a weak D match, TRBD2 (5 bases). V was shortened by 2 bases and J by 0 bases, with 11 bases between the two germline ends. The CDR3 runs 15 residues. Germline V CDR1 and CDR2: MNHNS, SASEGT. DNA for the CDR3: TGTGCCAGCAGTGAAAGTGCGGGCTACTCCTACGAGCAGTACTTC. It is translated as CASSESAGYSYEQYF.

The rearrangement uses TRBV5-4 and TRBJ1-5; D is unclear. The CDR3 contains 13 residues. Germline CDR1 and CDR2: SGHNT and YYREEE (reference sequence). Trimming pared 1 base from V and 5 bases from J, leaving 7 bases between. CDR3 DNA sequence: TGTGCCAGCAGCTTGTATGGAGATCAGCCCCAGCATTTT. This translates into CASSLYGDQPQHF. Using reference TRBV5-4 and TRBJ1-5 for the parts outside the CDR3, the full variable domain is ETGVTQSPTHLIKTRGQQVTLRCSSQSGHNTVSWYQQALGQGPQFIFQYYREEENGRGNFPPRFSGLQFPNYSSELNVNALELDDSALYLCASSLYGDQPQHFGDGTRLSIL.

This chain joins TRBV25-1 and TRBJ1-2; 8 bases are shared with TRBD1. This CDR3 region has 13 residues. Germline CDR1 MGHDK, CDR2 SYGVNS. The ends lost 6 bases at V and 8 bases at J; junction bases unmatched: 8. CDR3 loop: CASSVGQEGGYTF. The CDR3 nucleotides are TGTGCCAGCAGCGTGGGACAGGAGGGCGGCTACACCTTC.

This clone was seen a single time. V and J are TRBV29-1 and TRBJ2-1, with D tentatively TRBD1 (5 bases). Germline V gene sequence: CDR1 SQVTM, CDR2 ANQGSEA. V shed 4 bases and J shed 6 bases, with 13 bases lying between them. The CDR3 extends over 13 amino acids. CDR3 loop: CSVGQGLRNEQFF. CDR3 coding DNA: TGCAGCGTTGGGCAGGGCCTTCGCAATGAGCAGTTCTTC.